Included here is one TCR beta chain sequence, with context. As yet, its antigen is unknown. The source of the sample is a study of T-cell memory formation after mild COVID-19. Study in general: Across donors, TCR clusters were largely donor specific. Study-level findings and limits: Pre-infection memory contained some responding clones, which suggested that cross-reactive memory had joined. Day 15 to 85 contractors were CD4/CD8 balanced; later expanders leaned CD4+.

Constant-segment-primed 5'RACE gave TCR alpha and TCR beta cDNA libraries with sample barcodes and UMIs. TCRdb reprocessed the 5' RACE reads with MiXCR, giving one entry per CDR3 protein. The sample contains some 330,000 distinct CDR3 sequences, around 21% of which appear only once. The CDR3 consists of 15 residues. Between the trimmed V and J ends, which lost 0 bases and 4 bases, there was a span of 11 bases. Germline CDR1 and CDR2: SGHRS and YFSETQ. The chain links TRBV5-1 to TRBJ1-5; D call uncertain. The receptor was isolated from an adult woman who had mild COVID-19 (a few samples of this study predate the infection). Cell type and time point are not known. The sample consisted of PBMCs or a T cell subset sorted from them (not recorded which). The CDR3 sequence is CASSLEPGPNQPQHF. The CDR3 nucleotides are TGCGCCAGCAGCTTGGAGCCAGGACCTAATCAGCCCCAGCATTTT. The full variable domain, its missing parts supplied by reference TRBV5-1 and TRBJ1-5, is KAGVTQTPRYLIKTRGQQVTLSCSPISGHRSVSWYQQTPGQGLQFLFEYFSETQRNKGNFPGRFSGRQFSNSRSEMNVSTLELGDSALYLCASSLEPGPNQPQHFGDGTRLSIL.